This T cell receptor beta chain is from a study of blood T cells in healthy people across ages. A second 7 to 11 cycle PCR used barcoded and J-beta primers. TCRdb recomputed calls from the 5' RACE reads with MiXCR, one row per CDR3 protein. The data contain about 780,000 distinct CDR3 sequences, roughly 24% of them singletons. Drawn from each donor were around 9.1 milliliters of peripheral blood. This clonotype was detected a few times. The CDR3 covers 15 residues. The V and J ends lost 5 bases and 5 bases, in that order; junction bases with no gene match: 8. This sample also belongs to another study, concerning T cells of mothers and their children. As that study records: Three healthy Caucasian mothers gave samples, and so did their six children. The TCR beta CDR3 read count exceeded 9.5 million for each mother and was around 3.1 million for each child. Unrelated pairs and related pairs have their TCR recombination output shaped similarly by thymic selection.

This TCR was sampled from a boy aged 5-17 years in good health. The sequenced sample was blood. This rearrangement joins TRBV12-3 or TRBV12-4 to TRBJ2-7; 11 bases agree with TRBD2. Written as DNA, the CDR3 is TGTGCCAGCAGTCGATACGGGACTAGCGGAAACGAGCAGTACTTC. Translating gives CASSRYGTSGNEQYF.